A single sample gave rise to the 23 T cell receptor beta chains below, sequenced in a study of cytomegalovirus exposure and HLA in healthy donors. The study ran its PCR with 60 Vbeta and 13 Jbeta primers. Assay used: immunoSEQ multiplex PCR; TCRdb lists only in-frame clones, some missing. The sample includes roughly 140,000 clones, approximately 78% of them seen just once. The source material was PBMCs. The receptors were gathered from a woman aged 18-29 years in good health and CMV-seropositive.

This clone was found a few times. The CDR3 DNA is TGTGCCAGCAGCGTCTTCCCAGCAGCGGCCTATGGCTACACCTTC. Protein sequence: CASSVFPAAAYGYTF. V gene TRBV9 combines with J gene TRBJ1-2; D not certain. The germline gives CDR1 SGDLS, CDR2 YYNGEE. This CDR3 spans 15 amino acids. Trimming pared 2 bases from V and 4 bases from J, leaving 15 bases between.

As DNA, the CDR3 is TGCGCCAGCAGCTTGAATTGGGGGGGCCGAACAGATACGCAGTATTTT. Translating it yields CASSLNWGGRTDTQYF. The chain couples TRBV5-1 to TRBJ2-3, with a possible D match to TRBD2 (7 bases). V lost 1 base to trimming and J lost 3 bases, with 15 bases between them. The CDR3 length is 16 residues. Looked up from germline, CDR1 is SGHRS and CDR2 is YFSETQ.

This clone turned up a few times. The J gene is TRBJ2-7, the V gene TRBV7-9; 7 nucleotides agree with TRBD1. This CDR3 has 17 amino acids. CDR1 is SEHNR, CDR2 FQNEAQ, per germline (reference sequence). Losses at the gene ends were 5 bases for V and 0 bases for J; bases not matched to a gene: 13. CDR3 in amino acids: CASSPRGTATLSYEQYF. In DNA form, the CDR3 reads TGTGCCAGCAGCCCCAGAGGGACAGCGACCCTCTCCTACGAGCAGTACTTC.

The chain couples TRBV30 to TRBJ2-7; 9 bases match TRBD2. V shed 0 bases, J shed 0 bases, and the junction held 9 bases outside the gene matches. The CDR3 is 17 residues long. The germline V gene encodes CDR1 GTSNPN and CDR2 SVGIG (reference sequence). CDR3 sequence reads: CAWSVRASGVGSYEQYF. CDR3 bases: TGTGCCTGGAGTGTACGCGCTAGCGGGGTCGGCTCCTACGAGCAGTACTTC.

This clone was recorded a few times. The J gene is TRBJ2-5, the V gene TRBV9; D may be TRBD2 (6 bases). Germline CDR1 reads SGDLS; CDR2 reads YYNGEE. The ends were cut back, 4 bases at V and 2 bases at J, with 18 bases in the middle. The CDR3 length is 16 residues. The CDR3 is CASSQGGGVTQETQYF. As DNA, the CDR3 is TGTGCCAGCAGCCAGGGTGGCGGGGTGACACAAGAGACCCAGTACTTC.

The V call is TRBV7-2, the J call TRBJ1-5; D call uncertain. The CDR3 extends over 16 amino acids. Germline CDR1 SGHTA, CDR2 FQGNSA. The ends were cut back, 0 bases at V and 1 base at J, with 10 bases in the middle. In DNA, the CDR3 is TGTGCCAGCAGCTTAGCCGCAACGGGGAGCAATCAGCCCCAGCATTTT. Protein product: CASSLAATGSNQPQHF.

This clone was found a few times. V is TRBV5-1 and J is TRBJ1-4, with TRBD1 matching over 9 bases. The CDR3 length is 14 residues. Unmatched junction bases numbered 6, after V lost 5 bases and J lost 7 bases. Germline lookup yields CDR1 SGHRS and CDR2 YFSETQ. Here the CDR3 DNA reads TGCGCCAGCAGACAGGGGGCTAAGAGTGAAAAACTGTTTTTT. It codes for CASRQGAKSEKLFF. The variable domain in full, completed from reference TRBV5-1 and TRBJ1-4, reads KAGVTQTPRYLIKTRGQQVTLSCSPISGHRSVSWYQQTPGQGLQFLFEYFSETQRNKGNFPGRFSGRQFSNSRSEMNVSTLELGDSALYLCASRQGAKSEKLFFGSGTQLSVL.

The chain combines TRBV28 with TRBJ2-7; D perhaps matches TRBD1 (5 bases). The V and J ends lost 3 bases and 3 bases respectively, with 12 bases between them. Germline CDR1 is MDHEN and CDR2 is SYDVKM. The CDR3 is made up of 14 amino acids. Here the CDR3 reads CASSFLEQDYEQYF. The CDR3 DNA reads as TGTGCCAGCAGTTTTTTAGAACAGGACTACGAGCAGTACTTC. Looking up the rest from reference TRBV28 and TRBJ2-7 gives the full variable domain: DVKVTQSSRYLVKRTGEKVFLECVQDMDHENMFWYRQDPGLGLRLIYFSYDVKMKEKGDIPEGYSVSREKKERFSLILESASTNQTSMYLCASSFLEQDYEQYFGPGTRLTVT.

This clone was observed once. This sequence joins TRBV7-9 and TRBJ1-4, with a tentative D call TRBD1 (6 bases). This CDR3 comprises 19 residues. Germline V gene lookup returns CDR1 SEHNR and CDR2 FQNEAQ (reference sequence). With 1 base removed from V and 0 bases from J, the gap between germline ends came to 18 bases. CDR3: CASSLGVGTTTATNEKLFF. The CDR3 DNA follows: TGTGCCAGCAGCTTAGGAGTTGGGACAACCACCGCAACTAATGAAAAACTGTTTTTT.

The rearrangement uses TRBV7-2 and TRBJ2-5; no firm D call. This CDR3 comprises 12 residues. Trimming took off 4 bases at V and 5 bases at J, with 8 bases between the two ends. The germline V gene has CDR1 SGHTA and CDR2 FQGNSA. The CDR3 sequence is CASSSYRETQYF. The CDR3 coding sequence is TGTGCCAGCAGCTCTTATCGGGAGACCCAGTACTTC.

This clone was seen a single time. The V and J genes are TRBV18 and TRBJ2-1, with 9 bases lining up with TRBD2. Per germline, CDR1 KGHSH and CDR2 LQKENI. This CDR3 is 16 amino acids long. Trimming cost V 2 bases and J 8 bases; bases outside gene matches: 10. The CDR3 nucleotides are TGTGCCAGCTCACCATTTAGCGGGGGCCTCAGGGATGAGCAGTTCTTC. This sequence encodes CASSPFSGGLRDEQFF.

CDR3 nucleotide sequence: TGCGCCAGCAGCTTGGAGTCAGGGAGGCAAGCTTTCTTT. Its translation: CASSLESGRQAFF. This rearrangement joins TRBV5-1 to TRBJ1-1, with a possible D match to TRBD1 (5 bases). Trimming took off 0 bases at V and 9 bases at J, with 12 bases between the two ends. CDR1 and CDR2 (germline): SGHRS, YFSETQ. The CDR3 loop spans 13 amino acids.

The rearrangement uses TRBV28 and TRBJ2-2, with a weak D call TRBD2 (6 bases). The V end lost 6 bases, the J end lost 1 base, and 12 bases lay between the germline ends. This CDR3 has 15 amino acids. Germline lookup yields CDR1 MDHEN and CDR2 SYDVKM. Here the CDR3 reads CASRGRGGNTGELFF. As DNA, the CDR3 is TGTGCCAGCAGGGGGCGGGGAGGGAACACCGGGGAGCTGTTTTTT.

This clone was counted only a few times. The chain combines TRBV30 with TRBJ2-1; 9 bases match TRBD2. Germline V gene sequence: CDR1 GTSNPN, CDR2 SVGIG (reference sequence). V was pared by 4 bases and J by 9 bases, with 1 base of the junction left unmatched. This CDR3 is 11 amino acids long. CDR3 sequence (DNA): TGTGCCTGGACTAGCGGGGTTGAGCAGTTCTTC. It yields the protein CAWTSGVEQFF.

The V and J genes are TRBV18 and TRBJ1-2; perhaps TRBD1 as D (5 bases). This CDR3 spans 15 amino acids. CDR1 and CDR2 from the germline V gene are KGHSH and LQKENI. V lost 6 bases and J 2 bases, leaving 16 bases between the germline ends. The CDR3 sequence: CASSETTAPNYGYTF. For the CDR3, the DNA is TGTGCCAGCTCCGAGACGACAGCTCCAAACTATGGCTACACCTTC.

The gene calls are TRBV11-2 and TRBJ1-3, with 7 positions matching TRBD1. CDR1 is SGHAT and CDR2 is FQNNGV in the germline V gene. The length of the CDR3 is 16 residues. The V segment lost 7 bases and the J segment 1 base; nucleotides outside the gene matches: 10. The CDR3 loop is CASNTGVMVSGNTIYF. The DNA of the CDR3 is TGTGCCAGCAACACAGGGGTAATGGTGTCTGGAAACACCATATATTTT.

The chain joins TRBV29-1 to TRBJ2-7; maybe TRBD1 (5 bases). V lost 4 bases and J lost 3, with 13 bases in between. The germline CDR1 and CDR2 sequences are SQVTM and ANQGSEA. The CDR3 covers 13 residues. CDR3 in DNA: TGCAGCGTTGTGGGGCACAGCCGCTACGAGCAGTACTTC. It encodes CSVVGHSRYEQYF.

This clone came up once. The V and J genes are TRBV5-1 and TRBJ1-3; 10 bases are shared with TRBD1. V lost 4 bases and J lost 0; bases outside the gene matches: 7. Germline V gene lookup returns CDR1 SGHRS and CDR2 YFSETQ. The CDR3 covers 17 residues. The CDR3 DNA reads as TGCGCCAGCAGCCAAGGGACAGGGGCCTTCTCTGGAAACACCATATATTTT. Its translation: CASSQGTGAFSGNTIYF.

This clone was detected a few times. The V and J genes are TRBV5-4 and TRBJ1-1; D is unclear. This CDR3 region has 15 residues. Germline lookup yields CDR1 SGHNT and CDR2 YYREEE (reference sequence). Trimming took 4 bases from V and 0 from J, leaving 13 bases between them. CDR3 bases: TGTGCCAGCAGCGGAACAGAGAGACTGAACACTGAAGCTTTCTTT. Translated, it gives CASSGTERLNTEAFF.

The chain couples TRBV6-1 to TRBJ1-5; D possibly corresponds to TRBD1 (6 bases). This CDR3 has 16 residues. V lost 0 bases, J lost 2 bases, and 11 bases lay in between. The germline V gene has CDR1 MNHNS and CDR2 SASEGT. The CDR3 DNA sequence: TGTGCCAGCAGTGAAGCCTTGGGGGCCGGCAATCAGCCCCAGCATTTT. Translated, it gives CASSEALGAGNQPQHF.

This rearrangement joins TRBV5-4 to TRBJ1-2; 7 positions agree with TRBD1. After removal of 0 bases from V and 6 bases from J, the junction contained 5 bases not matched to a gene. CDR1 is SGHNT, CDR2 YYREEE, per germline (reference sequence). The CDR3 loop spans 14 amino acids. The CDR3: CASSLATGMDGYTF. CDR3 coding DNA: TGTGCCAGCAGCTTGGCGACAGGGATGGATGGCTACACCTTC.

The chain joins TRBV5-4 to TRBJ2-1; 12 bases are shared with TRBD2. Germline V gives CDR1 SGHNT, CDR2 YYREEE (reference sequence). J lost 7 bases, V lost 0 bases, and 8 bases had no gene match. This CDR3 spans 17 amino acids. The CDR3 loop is CASSLASGGAGTNEQFF. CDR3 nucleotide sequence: TGTGCCAGCAGCTTGGCTAGCGGGGGGGCCGGTACGAATGAGCAGTTCTTC.

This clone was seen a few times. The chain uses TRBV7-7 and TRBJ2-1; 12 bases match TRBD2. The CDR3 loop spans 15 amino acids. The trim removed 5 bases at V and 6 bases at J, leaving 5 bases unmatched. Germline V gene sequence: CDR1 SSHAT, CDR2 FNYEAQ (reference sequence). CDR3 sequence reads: CASSPGLAGPNEQFF. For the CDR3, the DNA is TGTGCCAGCAGCCCCGGACTAGCGGGGCCCAATGAGCAGTTCTTC.